Presented here are 29 T cell receptor beta chains from one specimen sequenced in a study of T cell responses to AZD1222 COVID-19 vaccine (TCRdb year 2021). What this sample's time point label stands for: baseline before first vaccination. The library was made by the immunoSEQ multiplex PCR assay. TCRdb took over this immuneACCESS table, retaining in-frame rearrangements with V and J assigned. Such tables are incomplete; in checked studies, under half of the missing clones stem from an unresolved V gene, and the remainder is unexplained. Across this sample there are 100,000 to 140,000 clones, with 75% to 90% seen only once. Jointly, the top ten make up approximately 4% of the sample. The starting material was peripheral blood, obtained on day 0 of AZD1222 vaccination. These receptors all come from an adult in good health.

This chain joins TRBV6-5 and TRBJ2-5; no clear D. CDR1 MNHEY and CDR2 SVGAGI come from the germline V gene. Trimming left V 2 bases short and J 4 bases short, with 8 bases between. The CDR3 covers 13 residues. Written as DNA, the CDR3 is TGTGCCAGCAGTTACCTTACAGCAGAGACCCAGTACTTC. This encodes CASSYLTAETQYF.

The CDR3 region has the DNA TGTGCCAGCACAAGGACATCTCAGAACGAGCAGTACTTC. It codes for CASTRTSQNEQYF. V and J are TRBV6-5 and TRBJ2-7; maybe TRBD1 (5 bases). This CDR3 region has 13 residues. Per the germline V gene, CDR1 is MNHEY and CDR2 is SVGAGI. V shed 7 bases and J shed 5 bases, with 15 bases lying between them.

This clone was found a few times. The chain couples TRBV21-1 to TRBJ1-1; TRBD1, the table's D call, lacks a check against the DNA. TRBV21-1 is described as a pseudogene. This CDR3 has 16 residues. The CDR3 reads CASSKVPRQANTEAFF. In nucleotides, the CDR3 is TGTGCCAGCAGCAAAGTTCCCCGGCAGGCGAACACTGAAGCTTTCTTT.

The chain has TRBV10-3 and TRBJ2-3; TRBD2 agrees at 7 bases. The junction had 2 bases not matched to a gene; V was cut back by 10 bases and J by 4 bases. This CDR3 is built from 11 residues. From germline, CDR1 is ENHRY and CDR2 SYGVKD. Written as DNA, the CDR3 is TGTGCCACCGGGAGGTCAGATACGCAGTATTTT. It translates to CATGRSDTQYF.

V and J are TRBV24-1 and TRBJ1-1; TRBD1 matches 7 bases. The ends lost 7 bases at V and 3 bases at J; junction bases unmatched: 4. Germline V gene sequence: CDR1 KGHDR, CDR2 SFDVKD. The length of the CDR3 is 13 residues. The CDR3 loop reads CATRRQGDTEAFF. The CDR3 DNA is TGTGCCACCAGGAGACAGGGAGACACTGAAGCTTTCTTT.

The chain couples TRBV6-5 to TRBJ1-3; no reliable D call. CDR1 MNHEY and CDR2 SVGAGI come from the germline V gene. CDR3 size: 13 residues. The V gene lost 8 bases and the J gene lost 0 bases, with 8 bases spanning the gap. The CDR3 region is CASGRYSGNTIYF. The DNA of the CDR3 is TGTGCCAGCGGCCGATACTCTGGAAACACCATATATTTT.

J is TRBJ1-1 and V is TRBV5-1; D is perhaps TRBD1 (6 bases). This CDR3 is 16 amino acids long. Trimming removed 1 base from V and 0 bases from J, with 13 bases in between. Per germline, CDR1 SGHRS and CDR2 YFSETQ. The CDR3 nucleotides are TGCGCCAGCAGCTTGCAGGGGATATTAATGAACACTGAAGCTTTCTTT. Translation: CASSLQGILMNTEAFF.

V and J are TRBV6-5 and TRBJ2-7; 9 bases are shared with TRBD1. The CDR3 has 14 amino acids. From germline, CDR1 is MNHEY and CDR2 SVGAGI. The V segment lost 8 bases and the J segment 2 bases; nucleotides outside the gene matches: 7. The DNA for the CDR3 is TGTGCCAGCGACCTCCGGGACAGGGCCTACGAGCAGTACTTC. Amino acids: CASDLRDRAYEQYF.

This chain uses TRBV3-1 (or the pseudogene TRBV3-2) with TRBJ1-5; D call uncertain. CDR1 is LGHDT and CDR2 is YNNKEL in the germline V gene (reference sequence). The CDR3 covers 14 residues. V lost 0 bases and J lost 0, with 3 bases in between. CDR3 coding DNA: TGTGCCAGCAGCCAAGAGGGTAGCAATCAGCCCCAGCATTTT. This gives the protein CASSQEGSNQPQHF.

The chain couples TRBV6-5 to TRBJ2-1, with D tentatively TRBD1 (6 bases). Germline lookup yields CDR1 MNHEY and CDR2 SVGAGI. The CDR3 consists of 14 residues. Trimming shortened V by 3 bases and J by 7 bases, and 13 bases separated the two germline ends. CDR3 sequence: CASSYLGQTNEQFF. The CDR3 DNA follows: TGTGCCAGCAGTTATTTAGGACAGACGAATGAGCAGTTCTTC.

The chain is built from TRBV19 and TRBJ2-7; 9 bases fit TRBD2. Germline trimming cut 5 bases from V and 2 bases from J; bases unmatched to any gene: 7. This CDR3 comprises 15 residues. Germline CDR1 reads LNHDA; CDR2 reads SQIVND (reference sequence). CDR3 region: CASSFASGVTYEQYF. The CDR3 DNA reads TGTGCCAGTAGTTTCGCTAGCGGGGTGACCTACGAGCAGTACTTC.

The chain combines TRBV24-1 with TRBJ1-4; D may be TRBD1 (6 bases). V dropped 4 bases and J dropped 3 bases, with 11 bases sitting between them. The CDR3 is 15 residues long. Germline values: CDR1 KGHDR, CDR2 SFDVKD. The CDR3 DNA reads as TGTGCCACCAGTGACCCTGGACAGCCTAATGAAAAACTGTTTTTT. Translating it yields CATSDPGQPNEKLFF.

This rearrangement joins TRBV7-3 to TRBJ2-1, with 8 bases that match TRBD2. From germline, CDR1 is SGHTA and CDR2 FQGTGA. There are 13 residues in the CDR3. With 3 bases clipped from V and 8 bases from J, the junction kept 3 bases outside the gene matches. DNA of the CDR3: TGTGCCAGCAGCTTTGGACTAGCCCATGAGCAGTTCTTC. It encodes CASSFGLAHEQFF.

The V and J genes are TRBV7-2 and TRBJ1-1; 7 bases fit TRBD1. This CDR3 spans 15 amino acids. Looked up from germline, CDR1 is SGHTA and CDR2 is FQGNSA. The V and J ends lost 2 bases and 1 base, in that order; junction bases with no gene match: 4. The DNA of the CDR3 is TGTGCCAGCAGCTTATTCCAGGGGGGGAACACTGAAGCTTTCTTT. As protein: CASSLFQGGNTEAFF. The full variable domain, rest sourced from reference TRBV7-2 and TRBJ1-1, is GAGVSQSPSNKVTEKGKDVELRCDPISGHTALYWYRQSLGQGLEFLIYFQGNSAPDKSGLPSDRFSAERTGGSVSTLTIQRTQQEDSAVYLCASSLFQGGNTEAFFGQGTRLTVV.

The V and J genes are TRBV3-1 (or the pseudogene TRBV3-2) and TRBJ1-6; 10 bases match TRBD1. Trimming at V came to 4 bases and at J to 7 bases, leaving 7 bases not matched to a gene. CDR1 LGHDT and CDR2 YNNKEL come from the germline V gene (reference sequence). CDR3 length equals 16 residues. The CDR3 nucleotides are TGTGCCAGCAGCCCGGGACAGGGGCCCCGAAATTCACCCCTCCACTTT. Translation: CASSPGQGPRNSPLHF.

The chain carries TRBV4-3 and TRBJ1-2, with D possibly being TRBD1 (5 bases). This CDR3 has 15 amino acids. V gave up 3 bases and J gave up 0 bases, with 11 bases separating them. Germline CDR1 and CDR2: LGHNA and YSLEER. CDR3 sequence (DNA): TGCGCCAGCAGCCAGTGGGACGGCTCTAACTATGGCTACACCTTC. This sequence encodes CASSQWDGSNYGYTF.

J is TRBJ2-5 and V is TRBV15; D is unclear. This CDR3 comprises 13 residues. The V gene's germline CDR1 is LNHNV and CDR2 YYDKDF (reference sequence). The germline V and J ends were trimmed by 2 bases and 5 bases, with 9 bases remaining between them. The CDR3 sequence: CATSRNPGETQYF. Here the CDR3 DNA reads TGTGCCACCAGCAGAAATCCCGGGGAGACCCAGTACTTC.

This clone was found a few times. The V and J genes are TRBV11-2 and TRBJ2-7, with D hard to call. CDR3 length equals 12 residues. Trimming left V 5 bases short and J 2 bases short, with 7 bases between. CDR1 is SGHAT and CDR2 is FQNNGV in the germline V gene. The CDR3 spells CASSPSTYEQYF. The CDR3 nucleotides are TGTGCCAGCAGCCCCTCTACCTACGAGCAGTACTTC.

CDR3 region: CASKADYIQETQYF. CDR3 coding DNA: TGTGCCAGCAAGGCGGACTATATTCAAGAGACCCAGTACTTC. This chain uses TRBV2 with TRBJ2-5; the D gene is possibly TRBD2 (6 bases). V was trimmed by 7 bases and J by 2 bases, leaving 14 bases between them. The CDR3 length is 14 residues. Germline lookup yields CDR1 SNHLY and CDR2 FYNNEI.

This clone has just one count. The rearrangement links TRBV19 to TRBJ1-1; tentatively, D is TRBD1 (6 bases). The CDR3 length is 11 residues. The germline gives CDR1 LNHDA, CDR2 SQIVND (reference sequence). Trimming took off 4 bases at V and 10 bases at J, with 10 bases between the two ends. CDR3 residues: CASSTGGPAFF. Here the CDR3 DNA reads TGTGCCAGTAGTACTGGGGGGCCAGCTTTCTTT.

This rearrangement joins TRBV7-2 to TRBJ2-3, with 12 bases aligning to TRBD2. Germline V gene sequence: CDR1 SGHTA, CDR2 FQGNSA. J lost 1 base, V lost 5 bases, and 4 bases had no gene match. This CDR3 is 16 amino acids long. CDR3 sequence reads: CASSLRTSGGTDTQYF. CDR3 nucleotide sequence: TGTGCCAGCAGCCTTAGGACTAGCGGGGGCACAGATACGCAGTATTTT.

V and J are TRBV2 and TRBJ1-4; D is unresolved. Per the germline V gene, CDR1 is SNHLY and CDR2 is FYNNEI. Trimming took 7 bases from V and 4 from J, leaving 13 bases between them. The CDR3 has 14 residues. The CDR3 coding sequence is TGTGCCAGCATCCGCAGGACTATTAATGAAAAACTGTTTTTT. This sequence encodes CASIRRTINEKLFF. Full variable domain (missing parts from reference TRBV2 and TRBJ1-4): EPEVTQTPSHQVTQMGQEVILRCVPISNHLYFYWYRQILGQKVEFLVSFYNNEISEKSEIFDDQFSVERPDGSNFTLKIRSTKLEDSAMYFCASIRRTINEKLFFGSGTQLSVL.

The rearrangement uses TRBV3-1 (or the pseudogene TRBV3-2) and TRBJ1-3; no clear D gene. Germline lookup yields CDR1 LGHDT and CDR2 YNNKEL (reference sequence). This CDR3 is built from 13 residues. Trimming cost V 5 bases and J 5 bases, with 10 bases left between them. The CDR3 is CASSADARNTIYF. The CDR3 nucleotides read TGTGCCAGCAGCGCGGACGCCCGAAACACCATATATTTT.

V and J are TRBV19 and TRBJ2-1; the D is unclear. The CDR3 runs to 14 residues. CDR1 and CDR2 from the germline V gene are LNHDA and SQIVND (reference sequence). Trimming cost V 5 bases and J 1 base, with 9 bases left between them. CDR3: CASSPVGSYNEQFF. In nucleotides, the CDR3 is TGTGCCAGTAGTCCGGTGGGATCCTACAATGAGCAGTTCTTC.

This clone was seen just once. J is TRBJ1-1 and V is TRBV11-2; D is ambiguous. V was clipped by 10 bases and J by 1 base, with 13 bases between them. The CDR3 sequence is 13 residues long. Looked up from germline, CDR1 is SGHAT and CDR2 is FQNNGV. CDR3 sequence reads: CATRIRPNTEAFF. The CDR3 DNA reads TGTGCCACCCGAATCCGGCCGAACACTGAAGCTTTCTTT.

The rearrangement joins TRBV5-4 to TRBJ1-6, with 8 bases lining up with TRBD1. The CDR3 is 14 residues long. The germline V gene has CDR1 SGHNT and CDR2 YYREEE (reference sequence). V lost 3 bases to trimming and J lost 6 bases; unmatched junction nucleotides: 2. CDR3 region: CASSSDRGNSPLHF. For the CDR3, the DNA is TGTGCCAGCAGCTCCGACAGGGGTAATTCACCCCTCCACTTT.

This chain joins TRBV11-2 and TRBJ2-7; D may be TRBD1 or TRBD2 (6 bases each). Germline V gene sequence: CDR1 SGHAT, CDR2 FQNNGV. This CDR3 comprises 14 residues. Trimming stripped 1 base from V and 4 bases from J, with 11 bases between. CDR3 loop: CASSLGGGLYEQYF. DNA for the CDR3: TGTGCCAGCAGCTTAGGAGGGGGGCTATACGAGCAGTACTTC.

The gene calls are TRBV14 and TRBJ2-6, with TRBD1 matching over 8 bases. Per germline, CDR1 SGHDN and CDR2 FVKESK. This CDR3 comprises 20 residues. Trimming took 2 bases from V and 0 from J; bases not matched to a gene: 12. The CDR3 DNA reads TGTGCCAGCAGCCAACGATTAAGGGACAGGACCATCTCTGGGGCCAACGTCCTGACTTTC. It translates to CASSQRLRDRTISGANVLTF.

This rearrangement joins TRBV3-1 (or the pseudogene TRBV3-2) to TRBJ1-2; 8 bases are a match to TRBD1. Germline V CDR1 and CDR2: LGHDT, YNNKEL (reference sequence). Trimming cost V 0 bases and J 2 bases; bases outside gene matches: 8. The CDR3 is 17 amino acids. The CDR3 is CASSQDQRPGGNYGYTF. As DNA, the CDR3 is TGTGCCAGCAGCCAAGATCAACGTCCAGGGGGCAACTATGGCTACACCTTC.